This passage covers 23 T cell receptor beta chains from one sample sequenced in a study of tissue T cells after allogeneic stem cell transplantation. Time point given: mouse harvest day 14 after allogeneic transplant. Mouse grafts combined 10^7 T-cell-depleted bone marrow cells with 10^6 splenic CD5+ T cells. Clones were read by immunoSEQ multiplex PCR, and TCRdb kept only the in-frame ones, dropping some. The sample consists of 1,100 or so clones, approximately 50% of them appearing once. Sequenced input: spleen. All receptors derive from a female BALB/c mouse given C57BL/6 T cells with graft-versus-host disease after an allogeneic hematopoietic cell transplant.

In the case of this clone: Any gene name here is a mouse gene name. The CDR3 goes on 1 residue after the read ends, and that part is filled in from the germline J gene. The chain has TRBV5 and TRBJ1-1; 11 bases line up with TRBD1. Trimming removed 0 bases from V and 4 bases from J; junction bases left unmatched: 4. The V gene's germline CDR1 is LGHNA and CDR2 YNLKQL (reference sequence). This CDR3 contains 16 residues. Incomplete CDR3 DNA: TGTGCCAGCAGCCAAGAGGACAGGGGGCGAAGCACAGAAGTCTTC. The encoded protein is CASSQEDRGRSTEVF. The whole CDR3 sequence is CASSQEDRGRSTEVFF.

As for this clone: Mouse germline and gene names are used. Coverage ceases 1 residue before the CDR3 finishes, and the germline J gene fills in the end. The chain carries TRBV14 and TRBJ2-7; the match to TRBD2 covers 8 bases. Germline V gene sequence: CDR1 SGHDT, CDR2 FRDEAV. Trimming cost V 5 bases and J 4 bases; bases outside gene matches: 8. There are 14 residues in the CDR3. CDR3 DNA (partial): TGTGCCAGCAGACAACTGGGGGTCCAATATGAACAGTAC. Residues: CASRQLGVQYEQY. The full CDR3 protein reads CASRQLGVQYEQYF.

Notes on this clone: Genes and germline come from the mouse. The CDR3 end falls 1 residue outside the read, so it is completed with the germline J gene. The rearrangement uses TRBV20 and TRBJ1-1; 8 bases fit TRBD1. Germline-derived CDR1 and CDR2 are GFQATS and STVNSAI. V trimming: 7 bases; J trimming: 0 bases; junction bases outside the gene matches: 4. The CDR3 runs 13 residues. The DNA read from the CDR3 is TGTGGTGTCGCACAGGGGGCAAACACAGAAGTCTTC. Translation gives CGVAQGANTEVF. The complete CDR3 sequence is CGVAQGANTEVFF.

Worth noting for this clone: The genes and germline here are from mouse. The read falls 1 residue short of the CDR3 end, and the missing part is taken from the germline J gene. The rearrangement joins TRBV12-1 to TRBJ1-2, with D possibly being TRBD1 (5 bases). The CDR3 extends over 12 amino acids. V was cut by 0 bases and J by 6 bases, with 7 bases left in between. CDR1 is SGHSN, CDR2 HYEKVE, per germline. CDR3 bases read: TGTGCCAGCTCTCTCCGGGGCGCCGACTACACC. This translates into CASSLRGADYT. The whole CDR3 reads CASSLRGADYTF.

Notes on this clone: Genes and germline come from the mouse. The CDR3 end lies 1 residue beyond the end of the read and is filled in from the germline J gene. The gene calls are TRBV12-1 and TRBJ2-1, with 8 nucleotides matching TRBD2. V dropped 0 bases and J dropped 1; count of bases not matched to a gene: 1. Germline V gives CDR1 SGHSN, CDR2 HYEKVE. This CDR3 region has 15 residues. The CDR3 here is CASSLTGGNYAEQFF. The CDR3 bases that were read are TGTGCCAGCTCTCTCACTGGGGGCAACTATGCTGAGCAGTTC.

About this clone itself: Gene names are the mouse ones. The sequence runs out 1 residue before the end of the CDR3; the remainder is reconstructed from the germline J gene. This chain uses TRBV12-1 with TRBJ1-3; 7 bases match TRBD1. J was trimmed by 3 bases and V by 0 bases; bases with no gene match: 1. The CDR3 totals 14 residues. Germline CDR1 SGHSN, CDR2 HYEKVE. The CDR3 spells CASSLDRVGNTLYF. The CDR3 bases that were read are TGTGCCAGCTCTCTCGACAGGGTTGGAAATACGCTCTAT.

This clone qualifies as large (0.1 to 1%). Mouse gene names and germline throughout. Read data end 1 residue before the CDR3 end; the end is taken from the germline J gene. The V call is TRBV12-2, the J call TRBJ2-1; TRBD2 matches at 9 bases. V shed 4 bases, J shed 4 bases, and the junction held 4 bases outside the gene matches. The CDR3 is 14 amino acids. CDR1 and CDR2 (germline): SGHLS, HYDKME. The CDR3 bases that were read are TGTGCCAGCTCAAACTGGGGGGATTATGCTGAGCAGTTC. It yields the protein CASSNWGDYAEQF. The whole CDR3 reads CASSNWGDYAEQFF.

This clone is deemed hyperexpanded (1% or more). Gene and germline names: mouse. The CDR3 end lies 1 residue beyond the end of the read and is filled in from the germline J gene. The sample carries other DNA sequences with the same CDR3. The V call is TRBV3, the J call TRBJ2-1, with TRBD2 identical over 9 bases. V shed 1 base, J shed 3 bases, and the junction held 1 base outside the gene matches. The CDR3 has 15 residues. CDR1 and CDR2 from the germline V gene are SNHLY and FYNGKV (reference sequence). The CDR3 spells CASSLGLGVYAEQFF. CDR3 DNA (partial): TGTGCCAGCAGCTTAGGACTGGGGGTCTATGCTGAGCAGTTC.

For this clone: Gene names are the mouse ones. The observed sequence ends 1 residue before the CDR3 terminus, with the missing tail filled in from the germline J gene. The V gene is TRBV5, the J gene TRBJ2-7; 10 nucleotides line up with TRBD1. The germline CDR1 and CDR2 sequences are LGHNA and YNLKQL (reference sequence). V was pared by 0 bases and J by 6 bases, with 5 bases of the junction left unmatched. The CDR3 runs to 15 residues. The CDR3 DNA, read in part, is TGTGCCAGCAGCCAAGAGTGGGACAGGGGATTTGAACAGTAC. Protein: CASSQEWDRGFEQY. The entire CDR3 protein reads CASSQEWDRGFEQYF.

This clone was counted between two and nine times. Genes here carry mouse names. Sequencing ends 1 residue short of the CDR3 end; the germline J gene provides the rest. The V and J genes are TRBV4 and TRBJ1-3, with D possibly matching TRBD1 (6 bases). The germline V and J ends were trimmed by 6 bases and 0 bases, with 12 bases remaining between them. This CDR3 comprises 15 residues. The germline V gene has CDR1 LGHDT and CDR2 YNNKQL (reference sequence). CDR3 bases read: TGTGCCAGCAGTCTCGACAGGTATTCTGGAAATACGCTCTAT. It codes for CASSLDRYSGNTLY. The full CDR3 reads CASSLDRYSGNTLYF.

In this sample, this clone turned up a few times. Gene names and germline refer to mouse. This CDR3 is CASSDGWGAEQYF. CDR3 bases read: TGTGCCAGCAGTGATGGTTGGGGGGCGGAACAGTAC. This chain joins TRBV13-1 and TRBJ2-7; D is perhaps TRBD2 (7 bases). The read finishes 1 residue shy of the CDR3 end, and the germline J gene is used to complete it. The CDR3 runs 13 residues. CDR1 NSHNY and CDR2 SYGAGN come from the germline V gene. With 0 bases removed from V and 7 bases from J, the gap between germline ends came to 11 bases.

This clone has only a few counts. Gene names refer to mouse genes. The CDR3 goes on 1 residue after the read ends, and that part is filled in from the germline J gene. V gene TRBV13-3 combines with J gene TRBJ1-3; the match to TRBD1 covers 7 bases. V dropped 7 bases and J dropped 4; count of bases not matched to a gene: 8. The CDR3 is made up of 14 amino acids. In germline, CDR1 is NNHDY, CDR2 SYVADS. The sequenced CDR3 bases are TGTGCCAGCGGCCTGACAGGGAGAGGAAATACGCTCTAT. It specifies CASGLTGRGNTLY. The full-length CDR3 reads as CASGLTGRGNTLYF.

On this clone: Germline and genes: mouse. The read is 1 residue too short to cover the CDR3 end, so that end is filled in from the germline J gene. V is TRBV24 and J is TRBJ2-7; the D is unclear. Germline V CDR1 and CDR2: KGHTA, FRNEEI. The CDR3 covers 12 residues. Trimming pared 2 bases from V and 8 bases from J, leaving 10 bases between. The part of the CDR3 DNA that was read is TGTGCCAGCAGTCTGACAGCCGAGAAACAGTAC. This gives the protein CASSLTAEKQY. The entire CDR3 reads CASSLTAEKQYF.

A word on this clone: Germline and genes here are mouse. The CDR3 sequence is CASRDWGDEQYF. The CDR3 bases that were read are TGTGCCAGCAGGGACTGGGGGGATGAACAGTAC. The chain uses TRBV19 and TRBJ2-7, with 11 bases that match TRBD2. The observed sequence ends 1 residue before the CDR3 terminus, with the missing tail filled in from the germline J gene. The J segment lost 5 bases and the V segment lost 5 bases, leaving 0 bases of the junction unmatched. The CDR3 sequence is 12 residues long. Germline V gene lookup returns CDR1 FNHDT and CDR2 SITEND (reference sequence). The full variable domain, completed using reference TRBV19 and TRBJ2-7, is GGIITQTPKFLIGQEGQKLTLKCQQNFNHDTMYWYRQDSGKGLRLIYYSITENDLQKGDLSEGYDASREKKSSFSLTVTSAQKNEMAVFLCASRDWGDEQYFGPGTRLTVL.

As concerns this clone: Gene and germline names: mouse. Read data end 1 residue before the CDR3 end; the end is taken from the germline J gene. This rearrangement joins TRBV12-2 to TRBJ1-4; the D gene is possibly TRBD1 (6 bases). There are 16 residues in the CDR3. The V gene's germline CDR1 is SGHLS and CDR2 HYDKME. V was pared by 0 bases and J by 0 bases, with 10 bases between. The CDR3 loop reads CASSLGQLISNERLFF. The covered CDR3 bases are TGTGCCAGCTCTCTCGGACAGTTAATTTCCAACGAAAGATTATTT.

Comment on this clone: These gene names are mouse names. From the germline J gene comes the end of the CDR3, since the read stops 1 residue before it. The chain couples TRBV15 to TRBJ2-5; D unclear. V gave up 3 bases and J gave up 2 bases, with 9 bases separating them. The CDR3 runs to 14 residues. Germline lookup yields CDR1 SGHND and CDR2 FRSKSL. The sequenced CDR3 bases are TGTGCCAGCAGTTTTGGAGGGTCCCAAGACACCCAGTAC. This sequence encodes CASSFGGSQDTQY. The CDR3 as a whole reads CASSFGGSQDTQYF.

Turning to this clone: All gene names here are mouse names. The read comes to an end 1 residue before the CDR3 does, leaving the germline J gene to fill in the end. The chain couples TRBV2 to TRBJ1-4, with D unresolved. Germline lookup yields CDR1 LGHNA and CDR2 YSYQKL. There are 13 residues in the CDR3. Trimming left V 4 bases short and J 7 bases short, with 10 bases between. This CDR3 reads CASSPGQVERLFF. The sequenced part of the CDR3 DNA is TGTGCCAGCAGCCCTGGGCAGGTCGAAAGATTATTT.

Worth noting for this clone: The genes are named according to mouse. Read coverage stops 1 residue before the CDR3 terminus; the germline J gene supplies the remainder. The V and J genes are TRBV31 and TRBJ1-6; D gene ambiguous. TRBJ1-6 has ORF status, its function being uncertain. The V end was cut by 1 base, the J end by 4 bases, with 8 bases between. Germline V gene sequence: CDR1 GKSSPN, CDR2 SITVG. The CDR3 covers 14 residues. The chain's CDR3 is CAWSRNSYNSPLYF. Incomplete CDR3 DNA: TGTGCCTGGAGTCGGAACAGTTATAATTCGCCCCTCTAC.

This clone was detected only a few times. The gene symbols are mouse symbols. The read halts 1 residue ahead of the CDR3 end, with the missing end drawn from the germline J gene. This chain links TRBV31 with TRBJ2-7; D unclear. V was clipped by 0 bases and J by 0 bases, with 6 bases between them. The length of the CDR3 is 13 residues. Germline V gives CDR1 GKSSPN, CDR2 SITVG. Partial CDR3 DNA: TGTGCCTGGAGTCTACCGAGCTCCTATGAACAGTAC. Translating it yields CAWSLPSSYEQY. The complete CDR3 protein is CAWSLPSSYEQYF.

As to this clone: Genes and germline come from the mouse. CDR3 amino acids: CSSKTGGFVNSDYTF. The CDR3 bases that were read are TGCTCCAGCAAGACAGGGGGCTTTGTGAACTCCGACTACACC. This chain joins TRBV23 and TRBJ1-2; whether TRBD1, the table's D call, matches the DNA was not checked. The DNA ends 1 residue before the CDR3 does, and the rest of the CDR3 is filled in from the germline J gene. The germline V gene has CDR1 KGHTA and CDR2 FQNQQP. The CDR3 is made up of 15 amino acids.

A few counts support this clone. The gene symbols are mouse symbols. Read sequence stops 1 residue before the CDR3 end, and the germline J gene provides the missing end. V and J are TRBV24 and TRBJ2-7; D is perhaps TRBD2 (6 bases). The V and J ends lost 10 bases and 4 bases respectively, with 17 bases between them. In germline, CDR1 is KGHTA, CDR2 FRNEEI. This CDR3 spans 13 amino acids. CDR3 bases read: TGTGCCAACCCTCTGGGGTCGCCTTATGAACAGTAC. As protein: CANPLGSPYEQY. The entire CDR3 sequence reads CANPLGSPYEQYF.

This clone showed up just a few times. Genes and germline are mouse. The read halts 1 residue ahead of the CDR3 end, with the missing end drawn from the germline J gene. V usage is TRBV12-1 and J usage is TRBJ2-4, with D possibly being TRBD2 (7 bases). The CDR3 runs to 14 residues. Trimming removed 3 bases from V and 5 bases from J, with 14 bases in between. Germline CDR1 is SGHSN and CDR2 is HYEKVE. CDR3 loop: CASSRGARGNTLYF. CDR3 DNA (partial): TGTGCCAGCTCTAGGGGGGCTCGGGGAAACACCTTGTAC.

Concerning this clone: The germline and genes are mouse ones. The read stops 1 residue short of the end of the CDR3; the missing end is completed from the germline J gene. The chain links TRBV26 to TRBJ2-5; 10 bases agree with TRBD2. The J segment lost 3 bases and the V segment lost 0 bases, leaving 0 bases of the junction unmatched. CDR3 length: 15 residues. The germline gives CDR1 KGHPV, CDR2 FQNQEV (reference sequence). The CDR3 bases that were read are TGTGCCAGCAGTCTGTCGGGACTGGGGCAAGACACCCAGTAC. It codes for CASSLSGLGQDTQY. The whole CDR3 sequence reads CASSLSGLGQDTQYF.